This TCR beta chain was captured by sequencing in a study of T cell responses to AZD1222 COVID-19 vaccine (dated by TCRdb to the early 2020s). General notes on the study: AZD1222 recipients given second doses at about 4 weeks or at about 12 weeks were pooled, since spike-specific TCR depth and breadth were not found to differ between the two schedules. Enrollment into the trials was organized by age into subgroups of 18-55, 56-69 and 70-plus years, and those subgroups contained 148, 28 and 57 TCR-sequenced participants, respectively. A total of about 230 trial participants underwent TCR sequencing, of whom approximately 210 received two doses of AZD1222 and about 25 received two doses of the MenACWY control vaccine. The investigation overall reported the following: The 56-69-year group was small, and its depth increase did not reach significance, likely because of low power. Spike-specific TCR breadth and depth rose significantly after two AZD1222 doses compared with day 0 and with MenACWY recipients. Epitopes outside the regions mutated in the B.1.351 and B.1.1.7 variants were reportedly recognized by nearly half of the unique spike-specific TCRs. Because no day 14 peak-response samples were available, the repertoires could be characterized only after the peak T cell response. Conclusions about previously exposed vaccinees are limited, since just five to seven AZD1222 recipients were seropositive for SARS-CoV-2 at baseline. Participants were mostly white British, with more females than males. The authors suggested clonal diversity may have been underestimated. CD4 TCRs associated with the vaccine covered the entire spike protein, and the dominant responses were in regions 160-218 and 743-854.

The CDR3 measures 11 amino acids from cysteine to phenylalanine. The entry retains the CDR3 DNA only, 33 bases that are in frame from base 1. V is clipped by 4 bases and J by 3 bases, and the sequence between their germline boundaries is 6 bases long. The germline V gene (reference sequence) sets CDR1 to GTSNPN and CDR2 to SVGIG. The time point label here, explained by the study, means: baseline before first vaccination. Vaccinee samples came from UK trials COV001 and COV002, including a single-blind randomized controlled phase 2/3 trial of AZD1222 (ChAdOx1 nCoV-19) in healthy adults. Trial participant PBMC samples were collected at day 0 and day 28 after the second dose for TCRbeta chain sequencing. The CDR3 regions of human TCRbeta chains were subjected to immunosequencing. From the authors' description of their analysis: Repertoire TCRs were matched against a reference library of SARS-CoV-2-specific TCRs generated with the MIRA antigen-specificity platform. Breadth meant the fraction of unique TCRs that were SARS-CoV-2-associated, whereas depth meant the fraction of total T cells that were SARS-CoV-2-associated. Each spike-specific TCR was assigned to its reactive spike region and to a CD4 or CD8 class using the MIRA data. Log10-transformed breadth and depth values were compared by one-way ANOVA with Sidak's multiple comparisons tests. As stored in TCRdb, this immuneACCESS dataset retains in-frame rearrangements with V and J assigned. A fraction of the clones does not appear; measured against another copy, unresolved V genes explain less than half of the discrepancy, and the remainder lacks a known reason. V, J and clone size are taken as reported in that table, and D and trimming were inferred from the DNA itself. The sample has 80,000 to 95,000 clones on record, about 90% of them singletons. Of the sample, 5.7% falls within the top ten clones.

About this clone: Its cognate antigen has yet to be identified. Base qualities were left out, and no much larger clone turns up one base away.

The chain was built from TRBV30 and TRBJ1-2; perhaps TRBD1 is the D gene, with 6 bases matching. The TCR comes from an adult in good health. Source: peripheral blood, taken on day 0 of AZD1222 vaccination. This receptor has the CDR3 CAWNRDYGYTF. The nucleotide sequence is given as TGTGCCTGGAACAGGGACTATGGCTACACCTTC.